This is a list of T cell receptor beta chains from one sample in a study of blood T cell repertoires in COVID-19. Libraries were prepared by immunoSEQ multiplex PCR; TCRdb keeps only in-frame clonotypes and omits some of them. The repertoire holds about 110,000 clones, with 88% as singletons. The sample taken for sequencing was peripheral blood. Every receptor here comes from a human donor in a cohort sampled during active COVID-19. The CDR3 runs from the conserved cysteine through the conserved F or W. Fields, in order: clone size, D gene, J gene, V gene, CDR3 protein, CDR3 DNA. The D gene is left open where the match is weak. Expanded clones get a size class; other rows say once, few or many, or leave the size out.

>NA|NA|TRBJ2-2|TRBV5-4
CASRGAGSGELFF
TGTGCCAGCAGGGGTGCGGGGTCCGGGGAGCTGTTTTTT
>NA|TRBD1|TRBJ1-2|TRBV6-5
CASQTGGTNYGYTF
TGTGCCAGCCAAACAGGGGGGACTAACTATGGCTACACCTTC
>once|NA|TRBJ2-7|TRBV5-5
CASGGLIGEQYF
TGTGCCAGCGGCGGACTAATAGGCGAGCAGTACTTC
>NA|TRBD1|TRBJ1-5|TRBV19
CASSIGTGVEPQHF
TGTGCCAGTAGTATAGGGACAGGGGTTGAGCCCCAGCATTTT
>NA|TRBD1|TRBJ1-2|TRBV23-1
CASSQGRGDGYTF
TGCGCCAGCAGTCAAGGCAGGGGGGATGGCTACACCTTC
>NA|TRBD1|TRBJ1-4|TRBV24-1
CATSPGTGDEKLFF
TGTGCCACCAGCCCCGGGACAGGGGACGAAAAACTGTTTTTT
>NA|TRBD2|TRBJ2-7|TRBV5-6
CASSLASGIGEQYF
TGTGCCAGCAGCTTGGCTAGCGGGATTGGCGAGCAGTACTTC
>once|NA|TRBJ1-1|TRBV19
CASIEGFGDTEAFF
TGTGCCAGTATAGAAGGATTCGGGGACACTGAAGCTTTCTTT
>few|NA|TRBJ2-2|TRBV7-9
CASSPGRVGELFF
TGTGCCAGCAGCCCTGGCCGGGTCGGGGAGCTGTTTTTT
>NA|NA|TRBJ1-5|TRBV20-1
CSASTGTDYNQPQHF
TGCAGTGCTAGTACCGGGACTGACTACAATCAGCCCCAGCATTTT
>NA|TRBD2|TRBJ2-7|TRBV2
CASSLLGREQYF
TGTGCCAGCAGCCTCCTCGGGAGGGAGCAGTACTTC
>NA|TRBD2|TRBJ2-4|TRBV4-2
CASSPNPGTSGGAAKNIQYF
TGTGCCAGCAGCCCTAACCCCGGGACTAGCGGGGGGGCCGCCAAAAACATTCAGTACTTC
>NA|NA|TRBJ1-5|TRBV24-1
CATSDTSGPQHF
TGTGCCACCAGTGATACCAGCGGGCCCCAGCATTTT
>NA|TRBD2|TRBJ2-1|TRBV2
CASTPGLAGYNEQFF
TGTGCCAGCACCCCCGGACTAGCGGGTTACAATGAGCAGTTCTTC
>NA|NA|TRBJ1-5|TRBV19
CASSIDGSRRSQPQHF
TGTGCCAGTAGTATAGACGGTAGTCGCCGAAGCCAGCCCCAGCATTTT
>NA|TRBD1|TRBJ2-2|TRBV24-1
CATSETGTGVTGELFF
TGTGCCACCAGTGAAACCGGGACAGGCGTCACCGGGGAGCTGTTTTTT
>NA|NA|TRBJ1-3|TRBV19
CASSRGQRSGNTIYF
TGTGCCAGTAGTAGAGGACAGCGCTCTGGAAACACCATATATTTT
>NA|TRBD1|TRBJ1-1|TRBV18
CASSQGQGDTEAFF
TGTGCCAGCTCACAGGGACAGGGTGACACTGAAGCTTTCTTT
>NA|TRBD2|TRBJ2-7|TRBV4-2
CASSHGLAGEALSYEQYF
TGTGCCAGCAGTCACGGACTAGCGGGGGAAGCCCTCTCCTACGAGCAGTACTTC
>few|NA|TRBJ1-3|TRBV6-5
CASRTLGRENTIYF
TGTGCCAGCAGGACCTTGGGGCGTGAAAACACCATATATTTT
>NA|TRBD2|TRBJ2-1|TRBV9
CASSVTERGAPYNEQFF
TGTGCCAGCAGCGTTACAGAGCGGGGGGCCCCCTACAATGAGCAGTTCTTC
>once|TRBD1|TRBJ1-2|TRBV28
CASSLSDRGYGYTF
TGTGCCAGCAGTTTATCCGACAGGGGGTATGGCTACACCTTC
>NA|NA|TRBJ1-3|TRBV25-1
CASSDSGGNTIYF
TGTGCCAGCAGTGATTCAGGTGGAAACACCATATATTTT
>NA|TRBD2|TRBJ2-1|TRBV19
CATSPRLAGGSYNEQFF
TGTGCCACCTCCCCTCGACTAGCGGGAGGATCCTACAATGAGCAGTTCTTC
>NA|NA|TRBJ1-2|TRBV19
CASSPDYYGYTF
TGTGCCAGTAGCCCGGACTACTATGGCTACACCTTC
>NA|NA|TRBJ1-4|TRBV15
CATSRVMGARDEKLFF
TGTGCCACCAGCAGAGTCATGGGGGCGCGGGATGAAAAACTGTTTTTT
>once|NA|TRBJ2-2|TRBV28
CASNTNTGELFF
TGTGCCAGCAACACCAACACCGGGGAGCTGTTTTTT
>NA|NA|TRBJ1-1|TRBV13
CASSYGHPNTEAFF
TGTGCCAGCAGCTACGGACACCCGAACACTGAAGCTTTCTTT
>NA|TRBD2|TRBJ2-3|TRBV9
CASSVGGGRTDTQYF
TGTGCCAGCAGCGTAGGCGGGGGACGCACAGATACGCAGTATTTT
>NA|NA|TRBJ1-2|TRBV3-1/TRBV3-2
CASSTGRAAYGYTF
TGTGCCAGCAGTACCGGCAGGGCGGCCTATGGCTACACCTTC
>NA|NA|TRBJ2-7|TRBV27
CASSLSQIYEQYF
TGTGCCAGCAGTCTATCCCAGATCTACGAGCAGTACTTC
>NA|NA|TRBJ2-7|TRBV29-1
CSVEGTVPYEQYF
TGCAGCGTTGAAGGGACAGTTCCCTACGAGCAGTACTTC
>NA|TRBD2|TRBJ2-3|TRBV11-2
CASSLAGGGFTDTQYF
TGTGCCAGCAGCTTAGCGGGCGGGGGGTTCACAGATACGCAGTATTTT
>NA|NA|TRBJ2-7|TRBV10-1
CASSESTSLWQYF
TGCGCCAGCAGTGAGTCTACCAGTCTCTGGCAGTACTTC
>NA|TRBD1|TRBJ2-6|TRBV6-1
CASSDRTGASSGANVLTF
TGTGCCAGCAGTGACAGGACAGGGGCGAGCTCTGGGGCCAACGTCCTGACTTTC
>NA|NA|TRBJ1-2|TRBV7-2
CASFSRAAMSWGYTF
TGTGCCAGTTTTTCCAGGGCAGCCATGAGTTGGGGCTACACCTTC
>NA|NA|TRBJ2-1|TRBV13
CASSFEGVASYNEQFF
TGTGCCAGCAGCTTCGAGGGAGTTGCCTCCTACAATGAGCAGTTCTTC
>once|NA|TRBJ2-7|TRBV30
CAWSVRLAHEQYF
TGTGCCTGGAGTGTACGGCTAGCCCACGAGCAGTACTTC
>NA|TRBD2|TRBJ2-7|TRBV30
CAWSGAGVYYEQYF
TGTGCCTGGAGTGGAGCGGGAGTTTACTACGAGCAGTACTTC
>NA|NA|TRBJ1-5|TRBV2
CASSVSHQSNQPQHF
TGTGCCAGCAGTGTTTCCCATCAGAGCAATCAGCCCCAGCATTTT
>few|NA|TRBJ1-1|TRBV5-1
CASSLGAGRTEAFF
TGCGCCAGCAGCTTAGGGGCAGGGCGAACTGAAGCTTTCTTT